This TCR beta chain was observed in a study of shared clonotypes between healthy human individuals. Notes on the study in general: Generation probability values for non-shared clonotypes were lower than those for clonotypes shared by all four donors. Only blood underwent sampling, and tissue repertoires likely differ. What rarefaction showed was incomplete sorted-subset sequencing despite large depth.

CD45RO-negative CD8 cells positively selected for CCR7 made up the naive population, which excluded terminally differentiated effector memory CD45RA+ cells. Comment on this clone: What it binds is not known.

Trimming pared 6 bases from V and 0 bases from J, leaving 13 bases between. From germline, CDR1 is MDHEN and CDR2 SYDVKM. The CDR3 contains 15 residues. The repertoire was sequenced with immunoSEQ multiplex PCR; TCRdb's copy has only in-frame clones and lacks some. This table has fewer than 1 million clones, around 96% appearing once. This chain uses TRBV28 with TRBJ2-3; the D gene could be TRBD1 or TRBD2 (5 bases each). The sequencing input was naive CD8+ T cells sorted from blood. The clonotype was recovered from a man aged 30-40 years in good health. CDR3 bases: TGTGCCAGCAGCCCCGGGGCGGCTAGCACAGATACGCAGTATTTT. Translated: CASSPGAASTDTQYF.